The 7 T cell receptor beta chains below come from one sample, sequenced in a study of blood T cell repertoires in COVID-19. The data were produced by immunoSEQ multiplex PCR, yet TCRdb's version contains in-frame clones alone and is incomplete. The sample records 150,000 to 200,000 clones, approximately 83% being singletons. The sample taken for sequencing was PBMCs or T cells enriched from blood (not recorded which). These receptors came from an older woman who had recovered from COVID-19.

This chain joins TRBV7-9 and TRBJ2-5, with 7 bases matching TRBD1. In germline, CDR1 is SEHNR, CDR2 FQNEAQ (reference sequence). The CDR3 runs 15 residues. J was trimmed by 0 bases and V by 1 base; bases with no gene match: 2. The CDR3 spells CASSLGDRDQETQYF. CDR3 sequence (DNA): TGTGCCAGCAGCTTAGGGGACAGAGACCAAGAGACCCAGTACTTC.

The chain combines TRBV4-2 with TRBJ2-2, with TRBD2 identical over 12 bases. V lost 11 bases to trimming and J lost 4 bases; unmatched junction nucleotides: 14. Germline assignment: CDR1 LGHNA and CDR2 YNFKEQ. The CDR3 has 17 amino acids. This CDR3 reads CAPPQELAGGFTGELFF. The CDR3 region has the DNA TGTGCCCCCCCCCAAGAGCTAGCGGGGGGGTTCACCGGGGAGCTGTTTTTT.

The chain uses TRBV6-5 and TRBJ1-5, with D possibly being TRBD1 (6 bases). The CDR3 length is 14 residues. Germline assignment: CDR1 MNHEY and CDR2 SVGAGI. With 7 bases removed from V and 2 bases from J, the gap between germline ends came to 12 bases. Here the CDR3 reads CASTHRAGNQPQHF. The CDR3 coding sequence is TGTGCCAGCACCCACAGGGCTGGCAATCAGCCCCAGCATTTT.

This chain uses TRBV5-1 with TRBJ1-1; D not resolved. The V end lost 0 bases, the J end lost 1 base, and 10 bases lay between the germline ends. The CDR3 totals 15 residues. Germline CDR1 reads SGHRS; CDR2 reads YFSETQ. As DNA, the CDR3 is TGCGCCAGCAGCTTGGGGCAGGCGAAGAACACTGAAGCTTTCTTT. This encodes CASSLGQAKNTEAFF. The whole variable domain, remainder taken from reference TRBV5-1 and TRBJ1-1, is KAGVTQTPRYLIKTRGQQVTLSCSPISGHRSVSWYQQTPGQGLQFLFEYFSETQRNKGNFPGRFSGRQFSNSRSEMNVSTLELGDSALYLCASSLGQAKNTEAFFGQGTRLTVV.

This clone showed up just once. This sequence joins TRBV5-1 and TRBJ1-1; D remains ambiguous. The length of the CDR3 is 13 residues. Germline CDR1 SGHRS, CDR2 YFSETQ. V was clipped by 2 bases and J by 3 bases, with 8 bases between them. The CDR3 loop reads CASSFFGDTEAFF. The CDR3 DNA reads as TGCGCCAGCAGCTTCTTCGGGGACACTGAAGCTTTCTTT.

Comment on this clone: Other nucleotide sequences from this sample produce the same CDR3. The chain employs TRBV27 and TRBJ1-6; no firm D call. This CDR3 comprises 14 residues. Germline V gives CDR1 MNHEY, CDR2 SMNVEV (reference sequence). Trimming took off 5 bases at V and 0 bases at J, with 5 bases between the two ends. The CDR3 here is CASSPSSYNSPLHF. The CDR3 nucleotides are TGTGCCAGCAGTCCTAGCTCCTATAATTCACCCCTCCACTTT.

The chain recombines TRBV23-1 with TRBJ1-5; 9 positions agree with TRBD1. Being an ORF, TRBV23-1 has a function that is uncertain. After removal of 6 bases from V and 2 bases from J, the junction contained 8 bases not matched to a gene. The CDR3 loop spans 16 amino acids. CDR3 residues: CASSRQQGAGNQPQHF. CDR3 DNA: TGCGCCAGCAGCCGACAACAGGGGGCAGGCAATCAGCCCCAGCATTTT.